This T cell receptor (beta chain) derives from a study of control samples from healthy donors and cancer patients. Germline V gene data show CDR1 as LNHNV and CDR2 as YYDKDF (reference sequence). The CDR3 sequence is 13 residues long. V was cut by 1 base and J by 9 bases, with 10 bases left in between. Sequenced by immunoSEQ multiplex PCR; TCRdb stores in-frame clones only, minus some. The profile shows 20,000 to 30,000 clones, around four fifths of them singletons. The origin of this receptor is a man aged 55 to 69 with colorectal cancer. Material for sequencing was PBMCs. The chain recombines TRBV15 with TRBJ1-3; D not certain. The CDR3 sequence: CATSRGNFGTIYF. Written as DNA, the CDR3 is TGTGCCACCAGCAGAGGCAATTTCGGCACCATATATTTT. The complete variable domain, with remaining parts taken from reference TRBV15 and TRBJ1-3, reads DAMVIQNPRYQVTQFGKPVTLSCSQTLNHNVMYWYQQKSSQAPKLLFHYYDKDFNNEADTPDNFQSRRPNTSFCFLDIRSPGLGDTAMYLCATSRGNFGTIYFGEGSWLTVV.